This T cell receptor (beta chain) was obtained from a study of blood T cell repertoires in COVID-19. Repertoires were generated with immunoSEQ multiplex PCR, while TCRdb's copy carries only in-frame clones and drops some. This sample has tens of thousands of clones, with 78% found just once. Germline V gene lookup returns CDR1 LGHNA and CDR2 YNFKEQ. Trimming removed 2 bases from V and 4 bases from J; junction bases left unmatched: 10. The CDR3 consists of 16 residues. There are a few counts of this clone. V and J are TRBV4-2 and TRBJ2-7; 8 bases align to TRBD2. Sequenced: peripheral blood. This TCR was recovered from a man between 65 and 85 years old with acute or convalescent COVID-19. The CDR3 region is CASSQTGTSFFYEQYF. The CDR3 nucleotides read TGTGCCAGCAGCCAAACCGGGACTAGTTTTTTTTACGAGCAGTACTTC.